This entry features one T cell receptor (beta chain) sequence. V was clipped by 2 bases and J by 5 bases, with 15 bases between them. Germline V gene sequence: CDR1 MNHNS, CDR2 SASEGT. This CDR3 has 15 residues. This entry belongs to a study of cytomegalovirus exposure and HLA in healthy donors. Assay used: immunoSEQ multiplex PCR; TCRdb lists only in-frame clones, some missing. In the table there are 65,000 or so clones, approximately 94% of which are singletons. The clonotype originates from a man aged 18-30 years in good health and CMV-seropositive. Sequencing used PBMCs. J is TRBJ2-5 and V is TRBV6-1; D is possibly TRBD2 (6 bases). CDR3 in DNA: TGTGCCAGCAGTGAAACCCCCCGGGGGATTGAGACCCAGTACTTC. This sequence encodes CASSETPRGIETQYF.